A selection of T cell receptor beta chains follows, all from one sample in a study of blood T cell repertoires in COVID-19. Profiling relied on immunoSEQ multiplex PCR, and the TCRdb table lists in-frame clones only, not all of them. This sample yields 70,000 or so clones, of which 60% to 85% are seen a single time; 16% belongs to the top ten. The sample consisted of peripheral blood. Receptors were obtained from a man between 60 and 70 years old with acute or convalescent COVID-19. The CDR3 runs from the conserved cysteine through the conserved F or W. A D gene is named only where the DNA matches it firmly. Size is omitted from some rows. Given values are once, few, many or a class for expanded clones.

J gene: TRBJ2-7
clone size: .
D gene: .
V gene: TRBV5-6
CDR3 DNA: TGTGCCAGCAGCTTCCGACTTGACTTTGGGTACGAGCAGTACTTC
CDR3 protein: CASSFRLDFGYEQYF

J gene: TRBJ1-3
clone size: .
D gene: TRBD1
V gene: TRBV6-5
CDR3 DNA: TGTGCCAGCAGTTACGGGGGGACAGCCTCTGGAAACACCATATATTTT
CDR3 protein: CASSYGGTASGNTIYF

J gene: TRBJ1-2
clone size: once
D gene: .
V gene: TRBV3-1/TRBV3-2
CDR3 DNA: TGTGCCAGCAGCCAAGTAGGAGGTTCGACAGGTCGGGAATATGGCTACACCTTC
CDR3 protein: CASSQVGGSTGREYGYTF

J gene: TRBJ1-2
clone size: .
D gene: TRBD1
V gene: TRBV28
CDR3 DNA: TGTGCCAGCAGTTTACGTCCCGGGACAGGGAGTGGCTACACCTTC
CDR3 protein: CASSLRPGTGSGYTF

J gene: TRBJ2-4
clone size: .
D gene: TRBD2
V gene: TRBV4-1
CDR3 DNA: TGCGCCAGCTCACTGGGGGGGAGCCTTACGTTAGGCAAAAACATTCAGTACTTC
CDR3 protein: CASSLGGSLTLGKNIQYF

J gene: TRBJ2-1
clone size: .
D gene: TRBD1
V gene: TRBV2
CDR3 DNA: TGTGCCAGCAGTCCTACTTACAGGGGACGGGAGCAGTTCTTC
CDR3 protein: CASSPTYRGREQFF

J gene: TRBJ1-4
clone size: .
D gene: TRBD1
V gene: TRBV4-2
CDR3 DNA: TGTGCCAGCAGCCAGGGGACAGGGAAAGGAAGGACTAATGAAAAACTGTTTTTT
CDR3 protein: CASSQGTGKGRTNEKLFF

J gene: TRBJ1-4
clone size: .
D gene: TRBD1
V gene: TRBV4-3
CDR3 DNA: TGCGCCAGCAGCCAAGGACAGGGAAGGGGTAATGAAAAACTGTTTTTT
CDR3 protein: CASSQGQGRGNEKLFF

J gene: TRBJ1-4
clone size: .
D gene: TRBD1
V gene: TRBV5-1
CDR3 DNA: TGCGCCAGCACCGGCGCCCCAGGGACAGGGGACGAAAAACTGTTTTTT
CDR3 protein: CASTGAPGTGDEKLFF

J gene: TRBJ1-2
clone size: .
D gene: TRBD1
V gene: TRBV6-6
CDR3 DNA: TGTGCCAGCAGGCACCGGGACAGGGACCTTAACTATGGCTACACCTTC
CDR3 protein: CASRHRDRDLNYGYTF

J gene: TRBJ2-7
clone size: .
D gene: .
V gene: TRBV9
CDR3 DNA: TGTGCCAGCAGCCTCGACAGTGGGGACGAGCAGTACTTC
CDR3 protein: CASSLDSGDEQYF

J gene: TRBJ2-1
clone size: .
D gene: .
V gene: TRBV10-2
CDR3 DNA: TGCGCCAGCACGGAGGGACTCTACAATGAGCAGTTCTTC
CDR3 protein: CASTEGLYNEQFF

J gene: TRBJ2-4
clone size: few
D gene: .
V gene: TRBV19
CDR3 DNA: TGTGCCAGTAGTATGCTCCCGCAGGGAATGGGCAAAAACATTCAGTACTTC
CDR3 protein: CASSMLPQGMGKNIQYF

J gene: TRBJ1-1
clone size: .
D gene: TRBD1
V gene: TRBV7-3
CDR3 DNA: TGTGCCAGCAGCATTACAGGGGTTACTGAAGCTTTCTTT
CDR3 protein: CASSITGVTEAFF

J gene: TRBJ2-5
clone size: .
D gene: .
V gene: TRBV7-3
CDR3 DNA: TGTGCCAGCAGCCTTAATCAGGGGCCCCAAGAGACCCAGTACTTC
CDR3 protein: CASSLNQGPQETQYF

J gene: TRBJ1-3
clone size: once
D gene: TRBD1
V gene: TRBV7-9
CDR3 DNA: TGTGCCAGCAGCTTACCCAGCGACAGGGTAGGAGGAAACACCATATATTTT
CDR3 protein: CASSLPSDRVGGNTIYF

J gene: TRBJ1-3
clone size: .
D gene: TRBD1
V gene: TRBV12-3/TRBV12-4
CDR3 DNA: TGTGCCAGCAGTGGCCGGGACAGGGACCTATATTTT
CDR3 protein: CASSGRDRDLYF

J gene: TRBJ1-5
clone size: .
D gene: .
V gene: TRBV19
CDR3 DNA: TGTGCCAGTAGGGAAGGCGGGGGGTATCAGCCCCAGCATTTT
CDR3 protein: CASREGGGYQPQHF

J gene: TRBJ2-7
clone size: few
D gene: .
V gene: TRBV5-4
CDR3 DNA: TGTGCCAGCCAACGAGCGGCCACAACCTACGAGCAGTACTTC
CDR3 protein: CASQRAATTYEQYF

J gene: TRBJ1-4
clone size: .
D gene: TRBD1
V gene: TRBV30
CDR3 DNA: TGTGCCTGGAGTACGGGACAGGGTCGGCTGTTTTTT
CDR3 protein: CAWSTGQGRLFF

J gene: TRBJ1-5
clone size: once
D gene: .
V gene: TRBV7-2
CDR3 DNA: TGTGCCAGCGCCAGGTCTTCGAATCAGCCCCAGCATTTT
CDR3 protein: CASARSSNQPQHF

J gene: TRBJ1-6
clone size: .
D gene: .
V gene: TRBV4-2
CDR3 DNA: TGTGCCAGCAGCCAAGATCTCCAGTTTAATTCACCCCTCCACTTT
CDR3 protein: CASSQDLQFNSPLHF

J gene: TRBJ1-5
clone size: .
D gene: .
V gene: TRBV16
CDR3 DNA: TGTGCCAGCAGCCGAGGGAATCAGCCCCAGCATTTT
CDR3 protein: CASSRGNQPQHF

J gene: TRBJ1-6
clone size: .
D gene: TRBD1
V gene: TRBV7-6
CDR3 DNA: TGTGCCAGCAGCTCCAGAGCGTCGGGACAGTCTAATTCACCCCTCCACTTT
CDR3 protein: CASSSRASGQSNSPLHF

J gene: TRBJ1-2
clone size: once
D gene: .
V gene: TRBV2
CDR3 DNA: TGTGCCAGCAGTGGAGACGCAGTTCGGGTTGGCTACACCTTC
CDR3 protein: CASSGDAVRVGYTF

J gene: TRBJ2-7
clone size: once
D gene: TRBD1
V gene: TRBV27
CDR3 DNA: TGTGCCAGCAGACCTTACCTTCAGACAGGGATCTCCTACGAGCAGTACTTC
CDR3 protein: CASRPYLQTGISYEQYF

J gene: TRBJ2-6
clone size: .
D gene: .
V gene: TRBV5-6
CDR3 DNA: TGTGCCAGCAGCGCCCGCGGTGGGTCTGGGGCCAACGTCCTGACTTTC
CDR3 protein: CASSARGGSGANVLTF

J gene: TRBJ2-5
clone size: .
D gene: TRBD2
V gene: TRBV4-2
CDR3 DNA: TGTGCCAGCAGCCAAGGCCCCGGGACTAGCGGGGGCCCTGGAGAGACCCAGTACTTC
CDR3 protein: CASSQGPGTSGGPGETQYF

J gene: TRBJ2-7
clone size: .
D gene: TRBD2
V gene: TRBV7-8
CDR3 DNA: TGTGCCAGCAGCTTAGTTCGGACTAGCGGGGAATTATACGAGCAGTACTTC
CDR3 protein: CASSLVRTSGELYEQYF

J gene: TRBJ1-5
clone size: .
D gene: .
V gene: TRBV5-8
CDR3 DNA: TGTGCCAGCAGAGTATCAGGGGATCGAGGCAATCAGCCCCAGCATTTT
CDR3 protein: CASRVSGDRGNQPQHF

J gene: TRBJ1-1
clone size: .
D gene: .
V gene: TRBV7-8
CDR3 DNA: TGTGCCAGCAGCTTAAAGAGACAACTGAACACTGAAGCTTTCTTT
CDR3 protein: CASSLKRQLNTEAFF

J gene: TRBJ2-7
clone size: .
D gene: .
V gene: TRBV12-3/TRBV12-4
CDR3 DNA: TGTGCCAGCAGTTTTACCTACGAGCAGTACTTC
CDR3 protein: CASSFTYEQYF

J gene: TRBJ1-2
clone size: .
D gene: .
V gene: TRBV5-4
CDR3 DNA: TGTGCCAGCAGCTTGGTGGCAGGGTGGGCCAACTATGGCTACACCTTC
CDR3 protein: CASSLVAGWANYGYTF

J gene: TRBJ1-1
clone size: .
D gene: .
V gene: TRBV6-4
CDR3 DNA: TGTGCCAGCAGACCTGAAGTAGGGAGCACTGAAGCTTTCTTT
CDR3 protein: CASRPEVGSTEAFF

J gene: TRBJ2-7
clone size: .
D gene: TRBD1
V gene: TRBV7-8
CDR3 DNA: TGTGCCAGCAGCCCGTTAGCCGGGACAGGGACCTACGAGCAGTACTTC
CDR3 protein: CASSPLAGTGTYEQYF

J gene: TRBJ1-2
clone size: once
D gene: TRBD1
V gene: TRBV19
CDR3 DNA: TGTGCCAGTAGGGACAGGGGGCATCACGGCTATGGCTACACCTTC
CDR3 protein: CASRDRGHHGYGYTF

J gene: TRBJ1-2
clone size: .
D gene: TRBD1
V gene: TRBV10-2
CDR3 DNA: TGCGCCAGCAGCGCTCGTGGACAGGATGGCTACACCTTC
CDR3 protein: CASSARGQDGYTF

J gene: TRBJ2-1
clone size: .
D gene: .
V gene: TRBV7-9
CDR3 DNA: TGTGCCAGCGACAACGCCGCCGGGGTCGATGAGCAGTTCTTC
CDR3 protein: CASDNAAGVDEQFF

J gene: TRBJ1-3
clone size: .
D gene: TRBD1
V gene: TRBV5-8
CDR3 DNA: TGTGCCAGCAGCTTTAAAGGACAGGGGGCATATGGAAACACCATATATTTT
CDR3 protein: CASSFKGQGAYGNTIYF

J gene: TRBJ1-5
clone size: few
D gene: .
V gene: TRBV6-1
CDR3 DNA: TGTGCCAGCAGCGAAGACATCGGCAATCAGCCCCAGCATTTT
CDR3 protein: CASSEDIGNQPQHF

J gene: TRBJ1-4
clone size: few
D gene: TRBD1
V gene: TRBV6-5
CDR3 DNA: TGTGCCAGCATCCCGGGACAGGCCCTTGAAAAACTGTTTTTT
CDR3 protein: CASIPGQALEKLFF

J gene: TRBJ2-3
clone size: .
D gene: .
V gene: TRBV6-5
CDR3 DNA: TGTGCCAGCTGCGACAGGACTAGCACAGATACGCAGTATTTT
CDR3 protein: CASCDRTSTDTQYF

J gene: TRBJ1-2
clone size: few
D gene: .
V gene: TRBV12-3/TRBV12-4
CDR3 DNA: TGTGCCAGCAGTTTGGCAGGGAACTATGGCTACACCTTC
CDR3 protein: CASSLAGNYGYTF

J gene: TRBJ1-1
clone size: .
D gene: TRBD1
V gene: TRBV2
CDR3 DNA: TGTGCCAGCAGTCGGACAGGGGTGAACACTGAAGCTTTCTTT
CDR3 protein: CASSRTGVNTEAFF

J gene: TRBJ1-1
clone size: .
D gene: TRBD1
V gene: TRBV3-1/TRBV3-2
CDR3 DNA: TGTGCCAGCAGCCAAACGGGACAGGGATTCACACGCAGAGCTTTCTTT
CDR3 protein: CASSQTGQGFTRRAFF

J gene: TRBJ1-2
clone size: .
D gene: .
V gene: TRBV2
CDR3 DNA: TGTGCCAGCAGTCAGGACTATGGCGGCTACACCTTC
CDR3 protein: CASSQDYGGYTF

J gene: TRBJ1-2
clone size: .
D gene: TRBD1
V gene: TRBV4-3
CDR3 DNA: TGCGCCAGCAGCCAACGGACAGGGAACTATGGCTACACCTTC
CDR3 protein: CASSQRTGNYGYTF

J gene: TRBJ1-1
clone size: .
D gene: .
V gene: TRBV19
CDR3 DNA: TGTGCCACAAACCAGGGGCTGAACACTGAAGCTTTCTTT
CDR3 protein: CATNQGLNTEAFF

J gene: TRBJ1-5
clone size: .
D gene: .
V gene: TRBV7-9
CDR3 DNA: TGTGCCAGCAGCGCAGACTATAGCAATCAGCCCCAGCATTTT
CDR3 protein: CASSADYSNQPQHF

J gene: TRBJ2-5
clone size: once
D gene: .
V gene: TRBV3-1/TRBV3-2
CDR3 DNA: TGTGCCAGCAGCCAGGTAGAGAGCCAAGAGACCCAGTACTTC
CDR3 protein: CASSQVESQETQYF

J gene: TRBJ1-1
clone size: .
D gene: .
V gene: TRBV27
CDR3 DNA: TGTGCCAGCAGTTCGCTTCGATCCGGGACAAACACTGAAGCTTTCTTT
CDR3 protein: CASSSLRSGTNTEAFF